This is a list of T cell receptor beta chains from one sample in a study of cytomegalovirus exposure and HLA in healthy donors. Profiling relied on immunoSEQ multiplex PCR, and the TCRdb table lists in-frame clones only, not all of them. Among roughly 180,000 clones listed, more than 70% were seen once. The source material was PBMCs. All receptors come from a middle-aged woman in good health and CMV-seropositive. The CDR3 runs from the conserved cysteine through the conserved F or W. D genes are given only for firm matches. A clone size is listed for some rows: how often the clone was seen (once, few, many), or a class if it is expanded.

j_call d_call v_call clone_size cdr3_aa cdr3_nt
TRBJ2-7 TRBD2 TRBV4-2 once CASSRDYSYEQYF TGTGCCAGCAGCCGGGACTACTCCTACGAGCAGTACTTC
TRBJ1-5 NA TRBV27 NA CASSQNSVGGDQPQHF TGTGCCAGCAGCCAAAATAGCGTGGGCGGGGATCAGCCCCAGCATTTT
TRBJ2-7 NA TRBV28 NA CASSPGNPTSEQYF TGTGCCAGCAGTCCAGGGAATCCTACCAGCGAGCAGTACTTC
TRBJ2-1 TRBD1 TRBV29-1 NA CSDRDSQFYNEQFF TGCAGCGACCGGGACAGTCAATTCTACAATGAGCAGTTCTTC
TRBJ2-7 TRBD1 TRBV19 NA CASSRHGTDHYEQYF TGTGCCAGTAGTAGGCACGGGACAGATCACTACGAGCAGTACTTC
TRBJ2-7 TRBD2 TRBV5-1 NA CASSLDTSGGLYEQYF TGCGCCAGCAGCTTGGATACTAGCGGGGGGTTATACGAGCAGTACTTC
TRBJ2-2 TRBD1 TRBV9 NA CASSGQGLGTGELFF TGTGCCAGCAGCGGACAGGGGTTGGGAACCGGGGAGCTGTTTTTT
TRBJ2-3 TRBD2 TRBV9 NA CASSAPPSSGSSDTQYF TGTGCCAGCAGCGCCCCCCCTTCGAGCGGGAGCTCAGATACGCAGTATTTT
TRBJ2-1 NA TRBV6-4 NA CASSDSQGSGQFF TGTGCCAGCAGTGACTCCCAGGGATCGGGGCAGTTCTTC
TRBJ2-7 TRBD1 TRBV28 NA CASRETGDNYEQYF TGTGCCAGCAGGGAAACAGGGGACAACTACGAGCAGTACTTC
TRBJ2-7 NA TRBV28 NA CASSLFGQGIYF NA
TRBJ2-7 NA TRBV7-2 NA CASSLEAVSSYEQYF TGTGCCAGCAGCTTAGAGGCGGTGAGCTCCTACGAGCAGTACTTC
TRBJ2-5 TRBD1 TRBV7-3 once CASSFPAGGFRSKETQYF TGTGCCAGCAGCTTTCCCGCAGGGGGCTTCCGAAGTAAGGAGACCCAGTACTTC
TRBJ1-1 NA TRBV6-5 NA CASSYSGEGFGAFF TGTGCCAGCAGTTACTCGGGAGAGGGTTTCGGTGCTTTCTTT
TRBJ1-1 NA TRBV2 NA CASKEVLGQVEAFF TGTGCCAGCAAGGAAGTGTTAGGTCAGGTGGAAGCTTTCTTT
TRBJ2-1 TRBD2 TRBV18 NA CASSQAGGTYNEQFF TGTGCCAGCTCACAAGCGGGAGGCACCTACAATGAGCAGTTCTTC
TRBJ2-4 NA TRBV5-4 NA CASSLSRGPNIQYF TGTGCCAGCAGCCTCTCCAGGGGCCCGAACATTCAGTACTTC
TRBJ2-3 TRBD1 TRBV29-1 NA CSVIPGTGADTQYF TGCAGCGTTATTCCCGGGACAGGGGCAGATACGCAGTATTTT
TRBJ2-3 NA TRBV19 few CATNRRGQSTDTQYF TGTGCCACAAATAGACGAGGGCAGAGCACAGATACGCAGTATTTT
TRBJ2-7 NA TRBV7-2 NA CASSLVIQSYEQYF TGTGCCAGCAGCTTAGTTATCCAGTCCTACGAGCAGTACTTC
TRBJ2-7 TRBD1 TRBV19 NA CATIPGTGSYEQYF TGTGCCACTATTCCCGGGACAGGCTCCTACGAGCAGTACTTC
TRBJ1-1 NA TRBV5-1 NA CASSLYRERNTEAFF TGCGCCAGCAGCTTATACAGGGAGAGAAACACTGAAGCTTTCTTT
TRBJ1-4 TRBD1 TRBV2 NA CASIGQVTNEKLFF TGTGCCAGCATCGGACAGGTCACTAATGAAAAACTGTTTTTT
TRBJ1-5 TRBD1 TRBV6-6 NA CASSWDRSNQPQHF TGTGCCAGCAGTTGGGACAGGAGCAATCAGCCCCAGCATTTT
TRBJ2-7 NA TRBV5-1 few CASSLGLDLYEQYF TGCGCCAGCAGCTTGGGACTGGATCTTTACGAGCAGTACTTC
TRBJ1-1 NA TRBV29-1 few CSVVRGVGGTEAFF TGCAGCGTTGTCAGAGGGGTCGGGGGGACTGAAGCTTTCTTT
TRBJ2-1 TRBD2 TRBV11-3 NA CASSLTAGVYNEQFF TGTGCCAGCAGCTTAACTGCGGGAGTATACAATGAGCAGTTCTTC
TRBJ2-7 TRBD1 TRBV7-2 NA CASNKDRGVEQYF TGTGCCAGCAATAAAGACAGGGGAGTGGAGCAGTACTTC
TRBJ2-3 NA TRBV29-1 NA CSVEDQAPGGSIEDTQYF TGCAGCGTTGAAGATCAGGCCCCAGGGGGGTCCATCGAAGATACGCAGTATTTT
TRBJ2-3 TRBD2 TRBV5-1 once CASSQGLAGFTDTQYF TGCGCCAGCAGCCAGGGACTAGCGGGTTTCACAGATACGCAGTATTTT
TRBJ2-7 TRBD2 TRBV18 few CASSWTSGIYEQYF TGTGCCAGCTCCTGGACTAGCGGGATCTACGAGCAGTACTTC
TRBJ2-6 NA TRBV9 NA CASSTSGSGANVLTF TGTGCCAGCAGCACCAGCGGCTCTGGGGCCAACGTCCTGACTTTC
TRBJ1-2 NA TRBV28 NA CASSLSPAANYGYTF TGTGCCAGCAGTTTATCCCCGGCGGCTAACTATGGCTACACCTTC
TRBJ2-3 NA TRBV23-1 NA CASSGRTTNLTDTQYF TGCGCCAGCAGTGGCAGAACCACTAACCTCACAGATACGCAGTATTTT
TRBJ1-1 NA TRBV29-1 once CSYRDTEAFF TGCAGTTACAGGGACACTGAAGCTTTCTTT
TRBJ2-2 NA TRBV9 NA CASSVHWAGNTGELFF TGTGCCAGCAGCGTACATTGGGCGGGGAACACCGGGGAGCTGTTTTTT
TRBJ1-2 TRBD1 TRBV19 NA CASSWVDRGRGYTF TGTGCCAGTAGTTGGGTGGACAGGGGGAGAGGCTACACCTTC
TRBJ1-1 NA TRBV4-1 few CASSDRTAMGSEAFF TGCGCCAGCAGCGACCGGACAGCAATGGGGAGTGAAGCTTTCTTT
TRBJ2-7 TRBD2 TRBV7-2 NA CASSTGTSGSIYEQYF TGTGCCAGCAGCACCGGGACTAGCGGGAGTATCTACGAGCAGTACTTC
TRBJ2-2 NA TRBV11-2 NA CASSWEGAGELFF TGTGCCAGCAGCTGGGAAGGGGCCGGGGAGCTGTTTTTT